The 28 T cell receptor beta chains below all came from one sample that was sequenced in a study of T cell changes during pregnancy in multiple sclerosis. Assay used: immunoSEQ multiplex PCR; TCRdb lists only in-frame clones, some missing. The sample has more than 14,000 clones; 80% to 90% are singletons. The source was CD8+ T cells from peripheral blood mononuclear cells, collected in the first trimester of pregnancy. The receptors come from a female donor with multiple sclerosis, enrolled in a pregnancy study.

The J gene is TRBJ2-2, the V gene TRBV9, with 15 bases matching TRBD2. Unmatched junction bases numbered 6, after V lost 2 bases and J lost 4 bases. This CDR3 is 18 amino acids long. The V gene's germline CDR1 is SGDLS and CDR2 YYNGEE. The CDR3 spells CASSVGLAGGPITGELFF. The CDR3 bases are TGTGCCAGCAGCGTTGGACTAGCGGGAGGGCCAATCACCGGGGAGCTGTTTTTT.

The V and J genes are TRBV5-1 and TRBJ1-5, with TRBD1 matching 8 bases. V shed 0 bases and J 2 bases; nucleotides not matched to a gene: 4. The V gene's germline CDR1 is SGHRS and CDR2 YFSETQ. This CDR3 is 16 amino acids long. CDR3 sequence reads: CASSLGTGNGNQPQHF. The CDR3 region has the DNA TGCGCCAGCAGCTTGGGGACAGGGAACGGCAATCAGCCCCAGCATTTT.

V and J are TRBV27 and TRBJ1-5; D gene ambiguous. The CDR3 spans 13 residues. The V end lost 4 bases, the J end lost 6 bases, and 10 bases lay between the germline ends. In germline, CDR1 is MNHEY, CDR2 SMNVEV (reference sequence). CDR3 sequence (DNA): TGTGCCAGCAGTTCATACGAGCTTCAGCCCCAGCATTTT. It translates to CASSSYELQPQHF.

This chain connects TRBV7-9 to TRBJ1-4; D ambiguous. Trimming took off 1 base at V and 5 bases at J, with 14 bases between the two ends. In germline, CDR1 is SEHNR, CDR2 FQNEAQ (reference sequence). This CDR3 is 16 amino acids long. The CDR3 DNA sequence: TGTGCCAGCAGCTTAGGAGGCGACGGATCGAATGAAAAACTGTTTTTT. Amino acids: CASSLGGDGSNEKLFF.

The V and J genes are TRBV9 and TRBJ2-3, with D perhaps TRBD2 (5 bases). The CDR3 sequence is 14 residues long. Trimming left V 3 bases short and J 2 bases short, with 10 bases between. CDR1 and CDR2 (germline): SGDLS, YYNGEE. CDR3 protein: CASSGGRFTDTQYF. In nucleotides, the CDR3 is TGTGCCAGCAGCGGAGGGAGATTCACAGATACGCAGTATTTT.

V gene TRBV5-6 combines with J gene TRBJ1-3; weak D call: TRBD1 (5 bases). This CDR3 is built from 15 residues. V was shortened by 6 bases and J by 4 bases, with 17 bases between the two germline ends. Germline loops: CDR1 SGHDT, CDR2 YYEEEE. This chain's CDR3 is CASTPGGARGNTIYF. The CDR3 region has the DNA TGTGCCAGCACCCCGGGAGGGGCACGGGGAAACACCATATATTTT.

The chain has TRBV10-3 and TRBJ2-1, with 12 bases aligning to TRBD2. J was trimmed by 8 bases and V by 2 bases; bases with no gene match: 7. Germline V CDR1 and CDR2: ENHRY, SYGVKD. The CDR3 totals 16 residues. CDR3 in DNA: TGTGCCATCAGTGAGGGGACTAGCGGGCGAGGGCATGAGCAGTTCTTC. Amino acid sequence: CAISEGTSGRGHEQFF.

The chain recombines TRBV7-9 with TRBJ1-2, with 7 bases identical to TRBD1. CDR3 length equals 15 residues. The germline V gene encodes CDR1 SEHNR and CDR2 FQNEAQ (reference sequence). V lost 1 base to trimming and J lost 8 bases; unmatched junction nucleotides: 10. The chain's CDR3 is CASSLGRTGIKGYTF. For the CDR3, the DNA is TGTGCCAGCAGCTTAGGGCGGACAGGTATTAAAGGCTACACCTTC.

This chain connects TRBV7-6 to TRBJ1-1, with D perhaps TRBD1 (5 bases). The CDR3 loop spans 14 amino acids. Looked up from germline, CDR1 is SGHVS and CDR2 is FNYEAQ. With 4 bases removed from V and 0 bases from J, the gap between germline ends came to 9 bases. CDR3 loop: CASSSSGVNTEAFF. The CDR3 DNA sequence: TGTGCCAGCAGCTCCTCGGGGGTGAACACTGAAGCTTTCTTT.

This clone showed up just a few times. The rearrangement links TRBV7-6 to TRBJ2-1, with D tentatively TRBD2 (6 bases). Trimming took 3 bases from V and 4 from J, leaving 13 bases between them. Germline CDR1 reads SGHVS; CDR2 reads FNYEAQ. This CDR3 comprises 15 residues. CDR3 nucleotides: TGTGCCAGCAGCTTGGGGACTCGACCTTACAATGAGCAGTTCTTC. It codes for CASSLGTRPYNEQFF. Together with reference TRBV7-6 and TRBJ2-1, the CDR3 gives the full variable domain: GAGVSQSPRYKVTKRGQDVALRCDPISGHVSLYWYRQALGQGPEFLTYFNYEAQQDKSGLPNDRFSAERPEGSISTLTIQRTEQRDSAMYRCASSLGTRPYNEQFFGPGTRLTVL.

For the CDR3, the DNA is TGTGCCAGCAGTTTAATAGCGCCCTATGGCTACACCTTC. Amino acids: CASSLIAPYGYTF. The gene calls are TRBV28 and TRBJ1-2; D is uncertain. The CDR3 is 13 amino acids. Germline assignment: CDR1 MDHEN and CDR2 SYDVKM. Trimming cost V 2 bases and J 4 bases, with 8 bases left between them.

The V and J genes are TRBV7-8 and TRBJ1-2, with D possibly TRBD1 on 5 matching bases. Germline CDR1 and CDR2: SGHVS and FQNEAQ. Trimming removed 2 bases from V and 4 bases from J, with 11 bases in between. CDR3 length equals 14 residues. CDR3 DNA: TGTGCCAGCAGCTTATCAGGGTCCCCCTATGGCTACACCTTC. It is translated as CASSLSGSPYGYTF.

The chain has TRBV6-4 and TRBJ1-5; the D gene is possibly TRBD1 (5 bases). CDR1 is MRHNA and CDR2 is SNTAGT in the germline V gene. Trimming removed 2 bases at V and 3 bases at J, with 11 bases between. This CDR3 contains 15 residues. CDR3 in DNA: TGTGCCAGCAGTGACAGGGCAGGGAACAATCAGCCCCAGCATTTT. The encoded protein is CASSDRAGNNQPQHF.

The genes are TRBV11-2 and TRBJ2-3; 11 bases are shared with TRBD2. V was clipped by 3 bases and J by 3 bases; unmatched bases: 2. The CDR3 runs 15 residues. Looked up from germline, CDR1 is SGHAT and CDR2 is FQNNGV. Written as DNA, the CDR3 is TGTGCCAGCAGCTTTCTAGCGGGAGGAACAGATACGCAGTATTTT. This gives the protein CASSFLAGGTDTQYF.

In its sample, this clone is large. V usage is TRBV6-1 and J usage is TRBJ2-7; 9 bases are shared with TRBD2. Germline CDR1 and CDR2: MNHNS and SASEGT. The V and J ends lost 1 base and 3 bases, in that order; junction bases with no gene match: 4. The CDR3 length is 15 residues. The chain's CDR3 is CASSEGLADYYEQYF. In DNA form, the CDR3 reads TGTGCCAGCAGTGAAGGACTAGCGGATTACTACGAGCAGTACTTC.

The chain joins TRBV11-2 to TRBJ2-1, with 12 bases matching TRBD1. CDR3 size: 17 residues. From germline, CDR1 is SGHAT and CDR2 FQNNGV. V gave up 0 bases and J gave up 8 bases; unmatched junction bases: 8. This chain's CDR3 is CASSLDRDRGPGDEQFF. CDR3 nucleotides: TGTGCCAGCAGCTTAGATCGGGACAGGGGGCCGGGTGATGAGCAGTTCTTC.

This chain uses TRBV7-8 with TRBJ1-1; 8 bases match TRBD1. V dropped 5 bases and J dropped 5; count of bases not matched to a gene: 10. Looked up from germline, CDR1 is SGHVS and CDR2 is FQNEAQ. The CDR3 loop spans 15 amino acids. In nucleotides, the CDR3 is TGTGCCAGCAGCATACTTCAGGGGGCAGCTACTGAAGCTTTCTTT. Its translation: CASSILQGAATEAFF. Looking up the rest from reference TRBV7-8 and TRBJ1-1 gives the full variable domain: GAGVSQSPRYKVAKRGQDVALRCDPISGHVSLFWYQQALGQGPEFLTYFQNEAQLDKSGLPSDRFFAERPEGSVSTLKIQRTQQEDSAVYLCASSILQGAATEAFFGQGTRLTVV.

The CDR3 here is CASSVTSGRPHEQFF. The CDR3 DNA sequence: TGTGCCAGCAGCGTTACTAGCGGGAGACCGCATGAGCAGTTCTTC. V usage is TRBV7-9 and J usage is TRBJ2-1, with 11 bases fitting TRBD2. The CDR3 has 15 residues. Germline loops: CDR1 SEHNR, CDR2 FQNEAQ (reference sequence). V was pared by 5 bases and J by 8 bases, with 8 bases of the junction left unmatched.

V gene TRBV9 combines with J gene TRBJ1-1; a weak D match, TRBD1 (5 bases). With 3 bases removed from V and 1 base from J, the gap between germline ends came to 13 bases. This CDR3 has 15 residues. The V gene's germline CDR1 is SGDLS and CDR2 YYNGEE. The CDR3 bases are TGTGCCAGCAGCGCATCCGGGACTGGGAACACTGAAGCTTTCTTT. Its translation is CASSASGTGNTEAFF.

This sequence joins TRBV9 and TRBJ2-1; possibly TRBD1 for D (6 bases). The V and J ends lost 3 bases and 8 bases respectively, with 21 bases between them. This CDR3 has 16 residues. The germline V gene encodes CDR1 SGDLS and CDR2 YYNGEE. CDR3 DNA sequence: TGTGCCAGCAGCGGACAGTTGGGGGCCAGAATCGATGAGCAGTTCTTC. Translating gives CASSGQLGARIDEQFF.

V is TRBV4-1 and J is TRBJ2-1; 13 positions agree with TRBD2. Germline CDR1 is MGHRA and CDR2 is YSYEKL. V lost 1 base, J lost 7 bases, and 10 bases stayed unmatched. This CDR3 spans 18 amino acids. The CDR3 DNA reads TGCGCCAGCAGCCAAGTTTTAGGTACTAGCGGGGGGGGAAATGAGCAGTTCTTC. Its translation is CASSQVLGTSGGGNEQFF.

The CDR3 nucleotides read TGTGCCAGCAGCGTAGAGGGGACAGAAAACTATGGCTACACCTTC. Translation gives CASSVEGTENYGYTF. The rearrangement links TRBV9 to TRBJ1-2; 7 bases fit TRBD1. After removal of 0 bases from V and 2 bases from J, the junction contained 4 bases not matched to a gene. CDR1 is SGDLS and CDR2 is YYNGEE in the germline V gene. The CDR3 consists of 15 residues.

V is TRBV27 and J is TRBJ1-1, with 8 bases fitting TRBD1. The CDR3 runs to 16 residues. The ends lost 2 bases at V and 4 bases at J; junction bases unmatched: 9. Per germline, CDR1 MNHEY and CDR2 SMNVEV (reference sequence). The CDR3 DNA reads TGTGCCAGCAGTTTAACAGGTTCAGGGGGCGGCACTGAAGCTTTCTTT. Protein: CASSLTGSGGGTEAFF.

The rearrangement uses TRBV27 and TRBJ1-2; D possibly corresponds to TRBD1 (5 bases). The germline V gene encodes CDR1 MNHEY and CDR2 SMNVEV (reference sequence). Trimming removed 8 bases from V and 8 bases from J, with 18 bases in between. The CDR3 consists of 13 residues. In DNA, the CDR3 is TGTGCCAGCCGACAGTTACAGGACCTAGGCTACACCTTC. This encodes CASRQLQDLGYTF.

The V call is TRBV9, the J call TRBJ2-6, with D perhaps matching TRBD1 (6 bases). V dropped 3 bases and J dropped 0 bases, with 13 bases sitting between them. Germline CDR1 and CDR2: SGDLS and YYNGEE. The CDR3 consists of 17 residues. CDR3 loop: CASSAPVGGSGANVLTF. The CDR3 DNA sequence: TGTGCCAGCAGCGCTCCCGTAGGGGGCTCTGGGGCCAACGTCCTGACTTTC.

This clone came up a few times. This chain links TRBV30 with TRBJ1-1; weak D call: TRBD1 (5 bases). The V gene lost 0 bases and the J gene lost 0 bases, with 14 bases spanning the gap. The CDR3 loop spans 16 amino acids. Germline V gene sequence: CDR1 GTSNPN, CDR2 SVGIG (reference sequence). The CDR3 sequence is CAWSVRGFGVNTEAFF. In DNA form, the CDR3 reads TGTGCCTGGAGTGTACGGGGGTTCGGTGTGAACACTGAAGCTTTCTTT.

The CDR3 reads CASRREGYEQYF. CDR3 nucleotide sequence: TGCGCCAGCCGGCGGGAGGGTTACGAGCAGTACTTC. The chain employs TRBV5-1 and TRBJ2-7; 9 bases map to TRBD2. V trimming: 7 bases; J trimming: 4 bases; junction bases outside the gene matches: 3. This CDR3 is built from 12 residues. Germline V gene data show CDR1 as SGHRS and CDR2 as YFSETQ.

The chain has TRBV9 and TRBJ1-4, with TRBD1 matching over 7 bases. Germline values: CDR1 SGDLS, CDR2 YYNGEE. The CDR3 has 15 amino acids. Losses at the gene ends were 2 bases for V and 3 bases for J; bases not matched to a gene: 4. The DNA for the CDR3 is TGTGCCAGCAGCGTTACCGGGACAGCTAATGAAAAACTGTTTTTT. This gives the protein CASSVTGTANEKLFF. Using reference TRBV9 and TRBJ1-4 for the parts outside the CDR3, the full variable domain is DSGVTQTPKHLITATGQRVTLRCSPRSGDLSVYWYQQSLDQGLQFLIQYYNGEERAKGNILERFSAQQFPDLHSELNLSSLELGDSALYFCASSVTGTANEKLFFGSGTQLSVL.